The entry below gives a single T cell receptor beta chain sequence along with its context. Its antigen is currently unknown. One junction end does not reproduce the germline sequence, and a read error may be involved. The entirety of the isolated RNA underwent reverse transcription, so expressed TCRB transcripts were sequenced. Method: immunoSEQ multiplex PCR; TCRdb's copy keeps in-frame clones and lacks some. Of some 350,000 clones listed, over 8.5% are singletons. The authors sorted CD4+ naive, central memory, regulatory and stem cell-like memory cells via CD45RO/CCR7/CD25/CD127/CD95/CD27. These data originate in a study of beta chain features in type 1 diabetes. The germline V gene encodes CDR1 MGHRA and CDR2 YSYEKL. The CDR3 has 14 amino acids. Findings and limits, study-wide: Type 1 diabetes patients had moderately but significantly shorter TCRB CDR3s in all four CD4+ subsets. Patients' naive, central memory and Treg TCRB repertoires seemed closer to one another than those of healthy donors. Diminished insertions and augmented deletions at VDJ junctions characterized type 1 diabetes patients.

Sequenced input: central memory CD4+ T cells from blood. V gene TRBV4-1 combines with J gene TRBJ2-1; the D gene is possibly TRBD1 (6 bases). The sequence was obtained from a man aged 25 to 40 with type 1 diabetes. CDR3 residues: CASSQERQAGTALF. In nucleotides, the CDR3 is TGCGCCAGCAGCCAAGAGAGACAGGCCGGAACAGCGCTCTTC.